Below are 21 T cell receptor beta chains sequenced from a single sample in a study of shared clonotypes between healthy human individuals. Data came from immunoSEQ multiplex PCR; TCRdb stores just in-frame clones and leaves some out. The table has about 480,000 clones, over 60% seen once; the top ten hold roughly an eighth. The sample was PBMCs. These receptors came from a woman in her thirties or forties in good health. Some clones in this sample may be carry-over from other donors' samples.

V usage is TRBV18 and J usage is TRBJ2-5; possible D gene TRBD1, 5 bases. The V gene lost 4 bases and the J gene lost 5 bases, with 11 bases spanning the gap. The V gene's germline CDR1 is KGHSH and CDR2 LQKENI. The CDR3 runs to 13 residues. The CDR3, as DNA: TGTGCCAGCTCACTAGGGGCAGGGGAGACCCAGTACTTC. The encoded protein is CASSLGAGETQYF.

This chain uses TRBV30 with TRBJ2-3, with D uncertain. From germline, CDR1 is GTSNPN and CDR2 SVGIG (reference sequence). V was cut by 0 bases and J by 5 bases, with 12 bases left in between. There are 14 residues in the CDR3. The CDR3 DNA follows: TGTGCCTGGAGTGTCTGGGGAAGCGTAGATACGCAGTATTTT. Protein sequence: CAWSVWGSVDTQYF.

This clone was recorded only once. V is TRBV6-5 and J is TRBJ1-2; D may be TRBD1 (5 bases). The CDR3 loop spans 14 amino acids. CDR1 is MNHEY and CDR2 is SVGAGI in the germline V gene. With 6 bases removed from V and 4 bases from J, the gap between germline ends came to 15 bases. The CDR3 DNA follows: TGTGCCAGCAGCTCGGGACTATCTCCCTATGGCTACACCTTC. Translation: CASSSGLSPYGYTF.

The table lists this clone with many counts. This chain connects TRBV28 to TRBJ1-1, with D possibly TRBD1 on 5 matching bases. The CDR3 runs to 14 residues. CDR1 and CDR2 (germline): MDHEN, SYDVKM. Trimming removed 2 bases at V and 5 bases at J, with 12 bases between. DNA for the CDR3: TGTGCCAGCAGTTTAGGGGGGTCTGAGACTGAAGCTTTCTTT. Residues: CASSLGGSETEAFF.

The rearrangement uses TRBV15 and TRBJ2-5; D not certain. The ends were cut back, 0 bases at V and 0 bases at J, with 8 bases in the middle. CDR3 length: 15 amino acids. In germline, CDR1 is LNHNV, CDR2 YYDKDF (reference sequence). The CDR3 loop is CATSRDPQNQETQYF. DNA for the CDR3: TGTGCCACCAGCAGAGATCCCCAGAACCAAGAGACCCAGTACTTC.

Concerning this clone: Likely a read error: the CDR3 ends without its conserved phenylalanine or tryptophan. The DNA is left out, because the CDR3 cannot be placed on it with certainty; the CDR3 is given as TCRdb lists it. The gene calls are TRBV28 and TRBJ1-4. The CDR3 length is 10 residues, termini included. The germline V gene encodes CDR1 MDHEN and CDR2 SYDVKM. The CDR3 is CASSPRQSGC.

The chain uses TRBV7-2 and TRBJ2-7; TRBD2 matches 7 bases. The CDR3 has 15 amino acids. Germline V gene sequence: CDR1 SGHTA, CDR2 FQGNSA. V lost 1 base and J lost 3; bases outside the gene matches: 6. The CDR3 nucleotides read TGTGCCAGCAGCTTAGGGGATCTAGCGGACTACGAGCAGTACTTC. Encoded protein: CASSLGDLADYEQYF.

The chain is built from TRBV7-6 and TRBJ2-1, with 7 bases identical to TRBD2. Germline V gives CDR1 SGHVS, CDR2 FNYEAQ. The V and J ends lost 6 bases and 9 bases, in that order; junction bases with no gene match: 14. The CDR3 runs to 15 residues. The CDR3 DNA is TGTGCCAGCAGTGTCCGGGACTACGAGTTTGGTGAGCAGTTCTTC. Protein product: CASSVRDYEFGEQFF. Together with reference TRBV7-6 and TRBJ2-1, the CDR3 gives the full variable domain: GAGVSQSPRYKVTKRGQDVALRCDPISGHVSLYWYRQALGQGPEFLTYFNYEAQQDKSGLPNDRFSAERPEGSISTLTIQRTEQRDSAMYRCASSVRDYEFGEQFFGPGTRLTVL.

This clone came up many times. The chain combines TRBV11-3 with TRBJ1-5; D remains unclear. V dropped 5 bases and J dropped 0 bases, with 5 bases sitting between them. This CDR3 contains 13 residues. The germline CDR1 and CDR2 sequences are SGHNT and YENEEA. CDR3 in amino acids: CASSRFSNQPQHF. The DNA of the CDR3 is TGTGCCAGCAGCAGATTTAGCAATCAGCCCCAGCATTTT.

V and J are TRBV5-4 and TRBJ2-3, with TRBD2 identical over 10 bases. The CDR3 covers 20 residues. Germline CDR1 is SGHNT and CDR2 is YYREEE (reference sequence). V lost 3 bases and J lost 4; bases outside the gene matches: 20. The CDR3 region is CASSSSTSSGRTQRADTQYF. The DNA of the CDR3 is TGTGCCAGCAGCTCCTCTACCTCTAGCGGGAGAACCCAACGGGCAGATACGCAGTATTTT.

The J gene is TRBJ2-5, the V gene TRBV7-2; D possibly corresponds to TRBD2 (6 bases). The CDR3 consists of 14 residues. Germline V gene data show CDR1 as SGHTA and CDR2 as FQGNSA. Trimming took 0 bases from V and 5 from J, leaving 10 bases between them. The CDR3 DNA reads TGTGCCAGCAGCTTAGCGGGAGGACGGGAGACCCAGTACTTC. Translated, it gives CASSLAGGRETQYF.

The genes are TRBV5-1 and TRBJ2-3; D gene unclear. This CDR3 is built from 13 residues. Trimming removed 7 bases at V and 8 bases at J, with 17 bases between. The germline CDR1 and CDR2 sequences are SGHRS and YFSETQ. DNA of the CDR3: TGCGCCAGCCTCCCGGATAGGGTGGGTACGCAGTATTTT. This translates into CASLPDRVGTQYF.

The CDR3 region is CASNRGASYEQYF. CDR3 nucleotides: TGTGCCAGCAACCGGGGGGCCTCCTACGAGCAGTACTTC. The V gene is TRBV28, the J gene TRBJ2-7; a weak D match, TRBD2 (7 bases). Trimming shortened V by 7 bases and J by 0 bases, and 10 bases separated the two germline ends. The CDR3 is 13 residues long. Germline V gives CDR1 MDHEN, CDR2 SYDVKM.

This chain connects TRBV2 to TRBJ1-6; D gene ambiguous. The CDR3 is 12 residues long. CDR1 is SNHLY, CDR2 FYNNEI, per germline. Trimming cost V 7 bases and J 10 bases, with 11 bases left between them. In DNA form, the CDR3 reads TGTGCCAGCAATAGGGAAGCATCACCCCTCCACTTT. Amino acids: CASNREASPLHF. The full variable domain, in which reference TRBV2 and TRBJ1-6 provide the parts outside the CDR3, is EPEVTQTPSHQVTQMGQEVILRCVPISNHLYFYWYRQILGQKVEFLVSFYNNEISEKSEIFDDQFSVERPDGSNFTLKIRSTKLEDSAMYFCASNREASPLHFGNGTRLTVT.

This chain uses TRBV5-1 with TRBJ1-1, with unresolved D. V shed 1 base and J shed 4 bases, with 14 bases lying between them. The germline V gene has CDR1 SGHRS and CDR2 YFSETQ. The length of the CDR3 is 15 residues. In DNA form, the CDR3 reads TGCGCCAGCAGCTTGAGTCCCAATATGGGCACTGAAGCTTTCTTT. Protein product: CASSLSPNMGTEAFF.

The CDR3: CASFGQGRDTIYF. CDR3 sequence (DNA): TGTGCCAGCTTCGGACAGGGGCGAGACACCATATATTTT. The chain carries TRBV28 and TRBJ1-3; the match to TRBD1 covers 9 bases. Germline V gene sequence: CDR1 MDHEN, CDR2 SYDVKM. V was pared by 8 bases and J by 8 bases, with 7 bases of the junction left unmatched. The CDR3 totals 13 residues.

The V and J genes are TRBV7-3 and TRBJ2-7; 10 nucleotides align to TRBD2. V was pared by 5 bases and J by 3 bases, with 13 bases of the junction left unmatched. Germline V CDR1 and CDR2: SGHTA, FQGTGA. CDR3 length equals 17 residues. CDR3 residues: CASSPGSGRTPFYEQYF. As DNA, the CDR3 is TGTGCCAGCAGCCCCGGTAGCGGGAGGACTCCTTTCTACGAGCAGTACTTC. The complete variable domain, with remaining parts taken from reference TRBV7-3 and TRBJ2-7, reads GAGVSQTPSNKVTEKGKYVELRCDPISGHTALYWYRQSLGQGPEFLIYFQGTGAADDSGLPNDRFFAVRPEGSVSTLKIQRTERGDSAVYLCASSPGSGRTPFYEQYFGPGTRLTVT.

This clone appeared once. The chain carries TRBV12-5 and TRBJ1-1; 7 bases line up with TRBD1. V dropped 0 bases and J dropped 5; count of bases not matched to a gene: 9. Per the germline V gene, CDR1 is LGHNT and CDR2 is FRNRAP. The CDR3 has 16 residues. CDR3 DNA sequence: TGTGCTAGTGGTTTGGTACTAGGGACAGCAGGTACTGAAGCTTTCTTT. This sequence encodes CASGLVLGTAGTEAFF. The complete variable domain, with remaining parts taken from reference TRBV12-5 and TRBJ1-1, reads DARVTQTPRHKVTEMGQEVTMRCQPILGHNTVFWYRQTMMQGLELLAYFRNRAPLDDSGMPKDRFSAEMPDATLATLKIQPSEPRDSAVYFCASGLVLGTAGTEAFFGQGTRLTVV.

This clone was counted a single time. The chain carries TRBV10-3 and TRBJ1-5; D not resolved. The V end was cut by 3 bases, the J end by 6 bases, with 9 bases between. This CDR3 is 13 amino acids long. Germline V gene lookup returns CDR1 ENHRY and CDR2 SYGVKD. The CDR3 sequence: CAISETASQPQHF. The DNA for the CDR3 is TGTGCCATCAGTGAAACTGCTAGTCAGCCCCAGCATTTT.

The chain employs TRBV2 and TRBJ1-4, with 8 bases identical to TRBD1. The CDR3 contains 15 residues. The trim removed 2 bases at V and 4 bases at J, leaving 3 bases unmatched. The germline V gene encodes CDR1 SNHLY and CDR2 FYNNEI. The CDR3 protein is CASSEQGQGNEKLFF. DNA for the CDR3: TGTGCCAGCAGTGAACAAGGACAGGGTAATGAAAAACTGTTTTTT.

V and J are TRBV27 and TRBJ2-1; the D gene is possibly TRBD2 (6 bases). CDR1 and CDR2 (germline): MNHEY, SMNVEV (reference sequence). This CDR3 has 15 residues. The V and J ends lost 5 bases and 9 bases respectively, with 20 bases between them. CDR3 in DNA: TGTGCCAGCAGTCCCCAAACTAGCTTTCATGCTGAGCAGTTCTTC. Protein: CASSPQTSFHAEQFF.